Listed below are T cell receptor beta chains from one sample, sequenced in a study of blood T cell repertoires in COVID-19. Sequencing was performed with immunoSEQ multiplex PCR; in TCRdb, only in-frame clones are kept and a portion is missing. The sample comprises about 110,000 clones, 88% of which are singletons, and roughly 2.5% rests with the top ten. The sequenced sample consisted of peripheral blood. The receptors were gathered from a human donor in a cohort sampled during active COVID-19. CDR3s include the opening cysteine and the closing phenylalanine or tryptophan. A D gene is named only where the DNA matches it firmly. Clone size appears in some rows only: once, few, many, or a class for an expanded clone.

v_call,d_call,clone_size,j_call,cdr3_nt,cdr3_aa
TRBV2,TRBD2,.,TRBJ2-1,TGTGCCAGCAGTACCGGGACTAGCGGGAACAATGAGCAGTTCTTC,CASSTGTSGNNEQFF
TRBV11-2,.,.,TRBJ2-7,TGTGCCAGCAGCTTAGAGGAGGGGACTCGGTGGTACAGCTACGAGCAGTACTTC,CASSLEEGTRWYSYEQYF
TRBV10-3,.,.,TRBJ1-1,TGTGCCATCAGCCAGACAGTGAACACTGAAGCTTTCTTT,CAISQTVNTEAFF
TRBV4-1,.,.,TRBJ1-1,TGCGCCAGCAGCCAAGGGGGCTCGACGGCACTCGACACTGAAGCTTTCTTT,CASSQGGSTALDTEAFF
TRBV4-1,TRBD1,.,TRBJ2-5,TGCGCCAGCAGCCGCAGGACAGGGGAGTTGGGCCAAGAGACCCAGTACTTC,CASSRRTGELGQETQYF
TRBV18,.,.,TRBJ2-5,TGTGCCAGCTCACCAGGAGGAGAGACCCAGTACTTC,CASSPGGETQYF
TRBV6-5,TRBD1,.,TRBJ1-5,TGTGCCAGCACTTCCGGGACAGGGGTGTCACAGCCCCAGCATTTT,CASTSGTGVSQPQHF
TRBV5-1,TRBD2,.,TRBJ2-1,TGCGCCAGCAGCTTGGGAGGACTAGCCTCCTACAATGAGCAGTTCTTC,CASSLGGLASYNEQFF
TRBV18,.,.,TRBJ2-1,TGTGCCAGCTCACCCACCCAGGACTTAAACAATGAGCAGTTCTTC,CASSPTQDLNNEQFF
TRBV5-4,.,.,TRBJ1-2,TGTGCCAGCAGCTTGGAGGCGCAGGGCCACTATGGCTACACCTTC,CASSLEAQGHYGYTF
TRBV12-3/TRBV12-4,.,.,TRBJ1-2,TGTGCCAGCAGTTTAGCCGCTAACTATGGCTACACCTTC,CASSLAANYGYTF
TRBV15,.,.,TRBJ1-1,TGTGCCACCAGCAGAGGACTTCAGGGCATGAACACTGAAGCTTTCTTT,CATSRGLQGMNTEAFF
TRBV19,.,.,TRBJ1-2,TGTGCCAGTAGTCAAGCGACCAGCTATGGCTACACCTTC,CASSQATSYGYTF
TRBV3-1/TRBV3-2,.,.,TRBJ1-2,TGTGCCAGCAGCCAGTGGAACTTCGGGACTAACTATGGCTACACCTTC,CASSQWNFGTNYGYTF
TRBV5-4,.,.,TRBJ2-1,TGTGCCAGCAGCATGGGTGGGGGGAGCTCCTACAATGAGCAGTTCTTC,CASSMGGGSSYNEQFF
TRBV2,.,few,TRBJ1-5,TGTGCCAGCAGTGAAGCGCTCAGGGGTCAGCCCCAGCATTTT,CASSEALRGQPQHF
TRBV3-1/TRBV3-2,.,.,TRBJ2-7,TGTGCCAGCAGCCAAGAAGCAGACGGCGTACTAGAGCAGTACTTC,CASSQEADGVLEQYF
TRBV6-5,.,.,TRBJ1-1,TGTGCCAGCACCTCCGCCGGGGTGAACACTGAAGCTTTCTTT,CASTSAGVNTEAFF
TRBV6-6,TRBD1,.,TRBJ2-7,TGTGCCAGCACCAGGACAGGGACGGGGTCCTACGAGCAGTACTTC,CASTRTGTGSYEQYF
TRBV4-1,TRBD2,.,TRBJ2-3,TGCGCCAGCAGCCAAAGGACTAGCGGGGGGGCTGGTCGGAGCACAGATACGCAGTATTTT,CASSQRTSGGAGRSTDTQYF
TRBV7-9,TRBD1,few,TRBJ1-5,TGTGCCAGCAGCTTAGGGGGGACAGGGGCTAGCAATCAGCCCCAGCATTTT,CASSLGGTGASNQPQHF
TRBV4-1,.,.,TRBJ1-6,TGCGCCAGCAGCCAGCCGGGGAATAATTCACCCCTCCACTTT,CASSQPGNNSPLHF
TRBV6-4,TRBD1,.,TRBJ2-7,TGTGCCAGCATGGACAGGGGTGACCACGAGCAGTACTTC,CASMDRGDHEQYF
TRBV6-5,.,.,TRBJ1-4,TGTGCCAGCAGTTACGGCAGGGTAGACGAAAAACTGTTTTTT,CASSYGRVDEKLFF
TRBV7-9,.,.,TRBJ1-4,TGTGCCAGCAGCTTAGGGCGGAGTTCTAATGAAAAACTGTTTTTT,CASSLGRSSNEKLFF
TRBV6-5,TRBD1,.,TRBJ2-3,TGTGCCAGCCTCAAACAGGGGTCGGATACGCAGTATTTT,CASLKQGSDTQYF
TRBV5-1,.,.,TRBJ2-5,TGCGCCAGCAGCATCACAAAGACAGGCCAAGAGACCCAGTACTTC,CASSITKTGQETQYF